This TCR beta chain was identified in a study of T cell responses to AZD1222 COVID-19 vaccine. The assay was immunoSEQ multiplex PCR, and TCRdb's table has in-frame clones only and misses some. The sample lists around 99,000 clones, around 90% occurring once. The CDR3 covers 14 residues. Per germline, CDR1 MDHEN and CDR2 SYDVKM. V lost 2 bases and J 7 bases, leaving 11 bases between the germline ends. For this clone: Antigen unknown.

Whole-study results and caveats: Repertoires in all cases were sampled only once the peak T cell response had passed.

The receptor was isolated from an adult in good health. Sequencing was performed on peripheral blood, taken on day 0 of AZD1222 vaccination. The V gene is TRBV28, the J gene TRBJ1-4; D remains unclear. In DNA, the CDR3 is TGTGCCAGCAGTTTACTGAATTCGAGTGAAAAACTGTTTTTT. It yields the protein CASSLLNSSEKLFF.